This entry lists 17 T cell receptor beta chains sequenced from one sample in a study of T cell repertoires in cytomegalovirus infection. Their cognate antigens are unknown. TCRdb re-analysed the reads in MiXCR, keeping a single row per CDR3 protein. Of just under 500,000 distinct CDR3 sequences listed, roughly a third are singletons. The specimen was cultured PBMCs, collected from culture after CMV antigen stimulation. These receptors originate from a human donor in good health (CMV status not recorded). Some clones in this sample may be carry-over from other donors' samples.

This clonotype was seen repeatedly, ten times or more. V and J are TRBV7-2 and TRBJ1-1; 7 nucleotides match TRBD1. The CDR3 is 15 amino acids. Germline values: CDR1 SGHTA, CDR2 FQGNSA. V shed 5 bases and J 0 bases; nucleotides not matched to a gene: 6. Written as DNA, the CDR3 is TGTGCCAGCAGCCCCCAGACAGGGATGAACACTGAAGCTTTCTTT. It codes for CASSPQTGMNTEAFF. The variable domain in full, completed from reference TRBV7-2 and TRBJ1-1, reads GAGVSQSPSNKVTEKGKDVELRCDPISGHTALYWYRQSLGQGLEFLIYFQGNSAPDKSGLPSDRFSAERTGGSVSTLTIQRTQQEDSAVYLCASSPQTGMNTEAFFGQGTRLTVV.

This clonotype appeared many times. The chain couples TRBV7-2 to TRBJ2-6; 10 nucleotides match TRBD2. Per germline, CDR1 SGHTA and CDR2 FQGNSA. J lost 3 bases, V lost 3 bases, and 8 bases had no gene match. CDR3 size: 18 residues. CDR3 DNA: TGTGCCAGCAGCTTTGAGGCTAGCGGGAGATTTGGGGCCAACGTCCTGACTTTC. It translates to CASSFEASGRFGANVLTF.

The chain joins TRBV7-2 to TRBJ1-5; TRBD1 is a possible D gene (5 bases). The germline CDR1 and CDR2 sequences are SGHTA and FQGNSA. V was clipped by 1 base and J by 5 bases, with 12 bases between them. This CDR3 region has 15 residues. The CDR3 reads CASSLEGRGDQPQHF. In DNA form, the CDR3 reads TGTGCCAGCAGCTTAGAGGGACGGGGGGATCAGCCCCAGCATTTT.

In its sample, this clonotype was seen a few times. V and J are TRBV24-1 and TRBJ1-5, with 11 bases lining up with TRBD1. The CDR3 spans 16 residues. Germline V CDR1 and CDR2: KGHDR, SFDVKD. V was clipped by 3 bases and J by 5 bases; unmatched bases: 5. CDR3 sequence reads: CATSDEDRGPDQPQHF. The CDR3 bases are TGTGCCACCAGTGATGAGGACAGGGGGCCGGATCAGCCCCAGCATTTT.

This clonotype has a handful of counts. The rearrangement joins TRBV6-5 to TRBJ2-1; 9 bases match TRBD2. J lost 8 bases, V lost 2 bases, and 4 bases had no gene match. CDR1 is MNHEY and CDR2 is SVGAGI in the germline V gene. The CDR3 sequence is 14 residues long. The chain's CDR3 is CASSYLSGGHEQFF. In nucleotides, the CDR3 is TGTGCCAGCAGTTACCTGAGCGGGGGGCATGAGCAGTTCTTC.

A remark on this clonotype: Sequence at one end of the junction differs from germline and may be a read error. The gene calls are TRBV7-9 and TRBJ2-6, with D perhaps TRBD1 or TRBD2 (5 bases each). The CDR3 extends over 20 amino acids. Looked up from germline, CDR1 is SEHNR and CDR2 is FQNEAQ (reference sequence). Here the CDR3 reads CGSSLAKRAGKLTGANVLTF. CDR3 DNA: TGTGGCAGCAGCTTAGCGAAGAGGGCAGGGAAACTCACCGGGGCCAACGTCCTGACTTTC.

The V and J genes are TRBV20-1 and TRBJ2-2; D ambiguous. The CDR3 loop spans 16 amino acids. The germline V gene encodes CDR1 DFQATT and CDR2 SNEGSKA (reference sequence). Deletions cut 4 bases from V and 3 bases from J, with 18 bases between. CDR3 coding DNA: TGCAGTGCTACCCCCCTTGGTGGGCGGCACACCGGGGAGCTGTTTTTT. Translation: CSATPLGGRHTGELFF.

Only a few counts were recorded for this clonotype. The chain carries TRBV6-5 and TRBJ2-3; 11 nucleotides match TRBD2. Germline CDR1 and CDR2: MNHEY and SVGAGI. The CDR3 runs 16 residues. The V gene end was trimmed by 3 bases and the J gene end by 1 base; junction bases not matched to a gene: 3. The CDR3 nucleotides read TGTGCCAGCAGTTATACGACTAGCGGGGGCACAGATACGCAGTATTTT. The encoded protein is CASSYTTSGGTDTQYF.

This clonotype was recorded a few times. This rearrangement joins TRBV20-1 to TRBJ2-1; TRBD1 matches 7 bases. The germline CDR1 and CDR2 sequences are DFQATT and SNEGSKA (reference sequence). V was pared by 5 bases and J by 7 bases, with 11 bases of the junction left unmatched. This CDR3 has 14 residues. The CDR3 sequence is CSAAGTVVVNEQFF. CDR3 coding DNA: TGCAGTGCTGCCGGGACAGTGGTTGTAAATGAGCAGTTCTTC.

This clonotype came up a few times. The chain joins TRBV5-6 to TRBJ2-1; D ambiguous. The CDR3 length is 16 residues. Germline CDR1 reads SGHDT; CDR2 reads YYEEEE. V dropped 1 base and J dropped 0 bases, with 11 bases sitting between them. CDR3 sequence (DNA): TGTGCCAGCAGCTTGTCCGCCGGAAGCTCCTACAATGAGCAGTTCTTC. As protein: CASSLSAGSSYNEQFF.

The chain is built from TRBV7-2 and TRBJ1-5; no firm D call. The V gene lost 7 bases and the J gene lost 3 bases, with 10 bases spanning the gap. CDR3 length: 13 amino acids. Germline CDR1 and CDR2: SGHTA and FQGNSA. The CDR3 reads CASTRNANQPQHF. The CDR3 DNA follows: TGTGCCAGCACCCGAAACGCCAATCAGCCCCAGCATTTT.

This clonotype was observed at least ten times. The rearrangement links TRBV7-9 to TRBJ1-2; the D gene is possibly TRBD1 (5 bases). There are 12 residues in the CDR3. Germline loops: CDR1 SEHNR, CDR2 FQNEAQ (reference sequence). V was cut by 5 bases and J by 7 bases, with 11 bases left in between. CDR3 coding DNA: TGTGCCAGCAGCGCAGACCAGGGTGGCTACACCTTC. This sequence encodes CASSADQGGYTF. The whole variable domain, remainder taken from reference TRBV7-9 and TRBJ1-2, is DTGVSQNPRHKITKRGQNVTFRCDPISEHNRLYWYRQTLGQGPEFLTYFQNEAQLEKSRLLSDRFSAERPKGSFSTLEIQRTEQGDSAMYLCASSADQGGYTFGSGTRLTVV.

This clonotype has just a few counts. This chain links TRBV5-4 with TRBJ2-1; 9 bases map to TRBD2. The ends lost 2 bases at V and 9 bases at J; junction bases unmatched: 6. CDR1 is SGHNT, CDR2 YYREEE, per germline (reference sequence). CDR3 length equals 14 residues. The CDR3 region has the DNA TGTGCCAGCAGCTTCATAGCGGGAGTTTTTGAGCAGTTCTTC. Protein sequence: CASSFIAGVFEQFF. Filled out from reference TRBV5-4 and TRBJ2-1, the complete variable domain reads ETGVTQSPTHLIKTRGQQVTLRCSSQSGHNTVSWYQQALGQGPQFIFQYYREEENGRGNFPPRFSGLQFPNYSSELNVNALELDDSALYLCASSFIAGVFEQFFGPGTRLTVL.

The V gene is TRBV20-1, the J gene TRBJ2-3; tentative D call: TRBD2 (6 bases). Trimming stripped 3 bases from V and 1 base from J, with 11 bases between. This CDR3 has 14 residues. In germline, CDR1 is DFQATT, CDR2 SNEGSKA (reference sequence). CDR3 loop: CSASLASGTDTQYF. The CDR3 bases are TGCAGTGCTAGCCTAGCGAGTGGCACAGATACGCAGTATTTT.

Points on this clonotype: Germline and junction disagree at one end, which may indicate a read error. The CDR3 coding sequence is TGTGCCAGCAACTTAGGACTAGCGGGGGCCTACGAGCAGTACTTC. Translating gives CASNLGLAGAYEQYF. V and J are TRBV7-2 and TRBJ2-7, with TRBD2 matching over 13 bases. From germline, CDR1 is SGHTA and CDR2 FQGNSA. The CDR3 covers 15 residues.

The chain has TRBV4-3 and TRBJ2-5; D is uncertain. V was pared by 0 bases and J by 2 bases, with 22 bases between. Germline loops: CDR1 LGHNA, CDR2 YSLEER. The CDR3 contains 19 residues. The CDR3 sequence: CASSQDFPLSDRPQETQYF. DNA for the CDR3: TGCGCCAGCAGCCAAGATTTCCCCCTGTCCGATAGACCACAAGAGACCCAGTACTTC.

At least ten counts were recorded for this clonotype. The CDR3 protein is CASSAGTVNTGELFF. The CDR3 DNA follows: TGTGCCAGCAGCGCGGGGACGGTAAACACCGGGGAGCTGTTTTTT. The chain links TRBV7-6 to TRBJ2-2, with D tentatively TRBD2 (6 bases). This CDR3 is 15 amino acids long. V lost 5 bases and J lost 2, with 12 bases in between. The germline V gene has CDR1 SGHVS and CDR2 FNYEAQ.